The sequence of this T cell receptor beta chain was determined in a study of early T cells in non-severe SARS-CoV-2 infection. Study-wide background: Bulk RNA isolated from unsorted whole blood underwent sequencing; chains were not paired. Study findings and constraints: Using VDJdb, the matching emphasized anti-spike CD8 responses while missing private and CD4 specificities.

The CDR3 sequence is 13 residues long. Germline assignment: CDR1 MNHNY and CDR2 SVGAGI (reference sequence). V lost 8 bases and J lost 3, with 14 bases in between. Researchers tagged individual cDNA molecules with unique molecular identifiers. TCRdb reanalysed the 5' RACE reads using MiXCR and keeps one entry per CDR3 protein. The sample carries about 33,000 distinct CDR3 sequences, around 5% recorded once. This clonotype was seen only a few times. What it recognizes is unknown. The chain carries TRBV6-6 and TRBJ2-7; the D gene could be TRBD1 or TRBD2 (5 bases each). This TCR was sampled from an adult who was a healthcare worker with PCR-confirmed SARS-CoV-2 infection or an uninfected control (not recorded which). Sequenced: whole blood. The CDR3 reads CASGRDAHYEQYF. In DNA form, the CDR3 reads TGTGCCAGCGGACGGGACGCGCACTACGAGCAGTACTTC.